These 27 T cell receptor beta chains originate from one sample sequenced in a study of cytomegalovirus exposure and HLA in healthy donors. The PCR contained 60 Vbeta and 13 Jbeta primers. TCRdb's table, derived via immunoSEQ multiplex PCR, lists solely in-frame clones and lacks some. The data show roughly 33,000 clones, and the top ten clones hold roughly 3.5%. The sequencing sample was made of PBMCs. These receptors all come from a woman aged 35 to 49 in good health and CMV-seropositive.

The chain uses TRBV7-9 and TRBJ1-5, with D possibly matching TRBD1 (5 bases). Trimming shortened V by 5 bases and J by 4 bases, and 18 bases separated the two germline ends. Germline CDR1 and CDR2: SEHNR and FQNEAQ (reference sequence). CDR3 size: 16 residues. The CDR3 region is CASSDALRGDNQPQHF. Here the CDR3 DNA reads TGTGCCAGCAGCGACGCCTTACGGGGGGATAATCAGCCCCAGCATTTT.

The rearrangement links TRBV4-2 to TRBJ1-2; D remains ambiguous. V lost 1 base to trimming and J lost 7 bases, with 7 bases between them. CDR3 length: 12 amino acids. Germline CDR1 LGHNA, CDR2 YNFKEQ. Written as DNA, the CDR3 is TGTGCCAGCAGCCAAGCTCAGTCTGGCTACACCTTC. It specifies CASSQAQSGYTF.

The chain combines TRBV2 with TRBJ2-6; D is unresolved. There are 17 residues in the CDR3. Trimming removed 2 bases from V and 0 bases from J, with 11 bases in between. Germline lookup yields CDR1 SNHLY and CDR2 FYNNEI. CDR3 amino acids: CASSENPQSSGANVLTF. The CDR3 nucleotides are TGTGCCAGCAGTGAAAACCCACAGAGCTCTGGGGCCAACGTCCTGACTTTC.

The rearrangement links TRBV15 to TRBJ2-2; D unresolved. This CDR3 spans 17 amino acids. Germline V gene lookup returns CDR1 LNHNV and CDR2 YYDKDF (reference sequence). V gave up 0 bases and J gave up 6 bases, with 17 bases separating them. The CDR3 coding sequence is TGTGCCACCAGCAGAGATGGAGAGGCAGATAGGTCCGGGGAGCTGTTTTTT. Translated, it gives CATSRDGEADRSGELFF. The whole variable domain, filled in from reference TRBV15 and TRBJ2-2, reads DAMVIQNPRYQVTQFGKPVTLSCSQTLNHNVMYWYQQKSSQAPKLLFHYYDKDFNNEADTPDNFQSRRPNTSFCFLDIRSPGLGDTAMYLCATSRDGEADRSGELFFGEGSRLTVL.

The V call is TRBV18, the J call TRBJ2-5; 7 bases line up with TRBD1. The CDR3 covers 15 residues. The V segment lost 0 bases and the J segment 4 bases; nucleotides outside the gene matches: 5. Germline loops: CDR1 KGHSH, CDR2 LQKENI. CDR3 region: CASSPPTGKGETQYF. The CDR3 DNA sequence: TGTGCCAGCTCACCACCGACAGGGAAAGGAGAGACCCAGTACTTC.

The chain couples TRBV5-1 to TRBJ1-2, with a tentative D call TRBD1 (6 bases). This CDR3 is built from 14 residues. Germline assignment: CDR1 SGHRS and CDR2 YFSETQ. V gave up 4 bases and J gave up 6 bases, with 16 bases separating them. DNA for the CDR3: TGCGCCAGCAGCCGGACAGCGGGAACTCATGGCTACACCTTC. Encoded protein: CASSRTAGTHGYTF.

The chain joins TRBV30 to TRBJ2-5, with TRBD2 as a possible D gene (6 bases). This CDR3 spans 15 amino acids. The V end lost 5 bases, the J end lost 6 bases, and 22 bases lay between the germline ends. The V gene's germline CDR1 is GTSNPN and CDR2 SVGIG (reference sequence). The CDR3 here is CAWLRRDSRRQTQYF. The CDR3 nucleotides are TGTGCCTGGCTACGCCGGGACTCCCGGAGACAGACCCAGTACTTC.

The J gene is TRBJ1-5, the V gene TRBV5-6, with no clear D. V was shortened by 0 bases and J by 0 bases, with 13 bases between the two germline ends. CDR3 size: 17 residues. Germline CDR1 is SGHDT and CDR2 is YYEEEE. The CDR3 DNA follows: TGTGCCAGCAGCTTGGCCTCGGCAGGTTTTAGCAATCAGCCCCAGCATTTT. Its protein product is CASSLASAGFSNQPQHF.

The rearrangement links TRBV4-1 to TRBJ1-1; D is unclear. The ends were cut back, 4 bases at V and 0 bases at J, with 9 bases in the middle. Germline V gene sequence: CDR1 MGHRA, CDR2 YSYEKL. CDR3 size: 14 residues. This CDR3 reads CASSRMGVNTEAFF. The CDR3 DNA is TGCGCCAGCAGCCGAATGGGAGTGAACACTGAAGCTTTCTTT.

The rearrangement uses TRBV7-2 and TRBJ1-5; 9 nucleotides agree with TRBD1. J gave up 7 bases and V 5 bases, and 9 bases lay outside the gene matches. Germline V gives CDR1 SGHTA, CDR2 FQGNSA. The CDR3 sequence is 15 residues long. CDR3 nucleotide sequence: TGTGCCAGCAGCCCCGGACAGGGGATGGGCCAGCCCCAGCATTTT. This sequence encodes CASSPGQGMGQPQHF.

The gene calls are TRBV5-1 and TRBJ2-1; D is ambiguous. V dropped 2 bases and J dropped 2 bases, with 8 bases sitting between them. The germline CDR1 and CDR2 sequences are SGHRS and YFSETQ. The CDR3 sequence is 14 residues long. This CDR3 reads CASSFWAAYNEQFF. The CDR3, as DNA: TGCGCCAGCAGCTTCTGGGCCGCCTACAATGAGCAGTTCTTC.

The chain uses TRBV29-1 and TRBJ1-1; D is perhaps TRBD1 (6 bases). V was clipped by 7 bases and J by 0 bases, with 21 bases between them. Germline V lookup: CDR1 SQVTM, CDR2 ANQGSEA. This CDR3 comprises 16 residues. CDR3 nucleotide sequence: TGCAGCGCGGCTGCAGGGGCCGCTAATTTGAACACTGAAGCTTTCTTT. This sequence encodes CSAAAGAANLNTEAFF.

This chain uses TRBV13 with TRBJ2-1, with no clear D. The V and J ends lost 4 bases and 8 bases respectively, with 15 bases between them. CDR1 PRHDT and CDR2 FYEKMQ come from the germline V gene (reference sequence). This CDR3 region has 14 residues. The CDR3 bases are TGTGCCAGCAGCTCCCAAAGAGGTGCCCATGAGCAGTTCTTC. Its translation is CASSSQRGAHEQFF.

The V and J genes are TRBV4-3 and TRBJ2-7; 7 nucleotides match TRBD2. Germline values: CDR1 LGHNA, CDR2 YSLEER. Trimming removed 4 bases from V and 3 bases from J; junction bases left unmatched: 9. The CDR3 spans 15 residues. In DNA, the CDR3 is TGCGCCAGCAGCCCCGCTGGCGGGAGAGGCTACGAGCAGTACTTC. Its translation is CASSPAGGRGYEQYF.

This CDR3 is CASSIPGTSGSGGANVLTF. The CDR3 DNA sequence: TGTGCCAGCAGTATTCCCGGGACTAGCGGGAGTGGTGGGGCCAACGTCCTGACTTTC. The chain combines TRBV2 with TRBJ2-6; 14 bases are shared with TRBD2. The CDR3 runs 19 residues. Germline lookup yields CDR1 SNHLY and CDR2 FYNNEI. Trimming took 5 bases from V and 3 from J; bases not matched to a gene: 9.

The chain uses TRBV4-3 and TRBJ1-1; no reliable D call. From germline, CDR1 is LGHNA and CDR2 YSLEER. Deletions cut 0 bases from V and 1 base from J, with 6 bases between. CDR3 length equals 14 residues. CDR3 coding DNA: TGCGCCAGCAGCCAAGATTATAGGAACACTGAAGCTTTCTTT. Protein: CASSQDYRNTEAFF.

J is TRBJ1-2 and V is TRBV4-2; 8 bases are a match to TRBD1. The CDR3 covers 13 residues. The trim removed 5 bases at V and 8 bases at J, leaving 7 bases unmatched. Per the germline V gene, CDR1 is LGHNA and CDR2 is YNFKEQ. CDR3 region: CASSLRQGTGYTF. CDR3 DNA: TGTGCCAGCAGCTTGAGACAGGGGACCGGCTACACCTTC.

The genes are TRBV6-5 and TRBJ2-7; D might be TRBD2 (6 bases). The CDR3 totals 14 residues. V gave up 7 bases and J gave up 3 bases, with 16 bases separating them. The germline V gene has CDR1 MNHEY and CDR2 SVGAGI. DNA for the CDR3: TGTGCCAGCACCCGTAGCGGAGGACTCTACGAGCAGTACTTC. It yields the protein CASTRSGGLYEQYF.

CDR3 nucleotide sequence: TGTGCCAGCAGCACGGGACAGGGACACTATGGCTACACCTTC. Its protein product is CASSTGQGHYGYTF. This chain links TRBV28 with TRBJ1-2, with 9 bases matching TRBD1. J lost 3 bases, V lost 6 bases, and 5 bases had no gene match. The CDR3 consists of 14 residues. CDR1 MDHEN and CDR2 SYDVKM come from the germline V gene.

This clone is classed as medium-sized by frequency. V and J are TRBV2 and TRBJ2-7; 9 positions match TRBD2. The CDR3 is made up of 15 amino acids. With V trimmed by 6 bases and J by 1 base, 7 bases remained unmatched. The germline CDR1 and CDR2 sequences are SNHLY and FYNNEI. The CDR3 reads CASSASGTLSYEQYF. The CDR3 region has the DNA TGTGCCAGCAGCGCTAGCGGGACTCTTTCCTACGAGCAGTACTTC.

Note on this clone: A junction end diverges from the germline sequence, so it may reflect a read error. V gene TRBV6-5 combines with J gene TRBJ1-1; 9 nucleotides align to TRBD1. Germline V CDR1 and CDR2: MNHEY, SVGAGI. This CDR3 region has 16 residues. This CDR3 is CASSYYPPGQGEEAFF. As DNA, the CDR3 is TGTGCCAGCAGCTACTATCCGCCGGGACAGGGCGAAGAAGCTTTCTTT.

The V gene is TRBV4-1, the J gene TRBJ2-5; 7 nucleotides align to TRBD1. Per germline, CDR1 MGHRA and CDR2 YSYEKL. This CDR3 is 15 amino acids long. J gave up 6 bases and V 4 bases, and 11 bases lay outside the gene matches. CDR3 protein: CASSRVGTADKTQYF. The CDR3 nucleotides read TGCGCCAGCAGCCGAGTCGGGACAGCTGATAAGACCCAGTACTTC.

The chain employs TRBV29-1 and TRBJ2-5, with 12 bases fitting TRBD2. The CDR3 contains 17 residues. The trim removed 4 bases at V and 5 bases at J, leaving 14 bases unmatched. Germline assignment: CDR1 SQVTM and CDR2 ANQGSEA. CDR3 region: CSVAYTSLAGGWETQYF. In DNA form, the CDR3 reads TGCAGCGTTGCCTACACTAGTCTAGCGGGAGGGTGGGAGACCCAGTACTTC.

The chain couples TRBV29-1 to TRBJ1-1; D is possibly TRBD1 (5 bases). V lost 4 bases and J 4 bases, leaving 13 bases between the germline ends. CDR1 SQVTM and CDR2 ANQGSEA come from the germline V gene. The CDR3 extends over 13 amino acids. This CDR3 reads CSVARVIVTEAFF. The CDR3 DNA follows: TGCAGCGTTGCCAGGGTAATTGTCACTGAAGCTTTCTTT.

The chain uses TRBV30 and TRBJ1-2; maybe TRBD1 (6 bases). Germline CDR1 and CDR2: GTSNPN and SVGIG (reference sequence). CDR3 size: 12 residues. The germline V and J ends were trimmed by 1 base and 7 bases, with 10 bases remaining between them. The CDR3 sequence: CAWSGDTAGYTF. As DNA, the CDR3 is TGTGCCTGGAGTGGGGACACGGCTGGCTACACCTTC. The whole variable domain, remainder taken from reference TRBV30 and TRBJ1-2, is SQTIHQWPATLVQPVGSPLSLECTVEGTSNPNLYWYRQAAGRGLQLLFYSVGIGQISSEVPQNLSASRPQDRQFILSSKKLLLSDSGFYLCAWSGDTAGYTFGSGTRLTVV.

This CDR3 reads CASSLQGAIYGYTF. The CDR3 nucleotides read TGTGCCAGCAGCTTACAGGGGGCGATCTATGGCTACACCTTC. The rearrangement links TRBV11-2 to TRBJ1-2, with TRBD1 matching over 8 bases. The V segment lost 2 bases and the J segment 4 bases; nucleotides outside the gene matches: 3. Germline V lookup: CDR1 SGHAT, CDR2 FQNNGV. The CDR3 totals 14 residues.

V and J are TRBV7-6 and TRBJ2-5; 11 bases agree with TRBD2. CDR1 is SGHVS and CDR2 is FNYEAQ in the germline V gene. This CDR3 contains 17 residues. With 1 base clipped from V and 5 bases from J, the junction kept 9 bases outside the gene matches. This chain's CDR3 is CASSLGVAGGPGETQYF. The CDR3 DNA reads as TGTGCCAGCAGCTTAGGGGTAGCGGGAGGGCCTGGGGAGACCCAGTACTTC.